Detailed here is one T cell receptor beta chain. Possible read error: a much larger clone is one base away. A constant-region primer primed TCR beta cDNA synthesis from 450 to 550 ng of total RNA. ARM-PCR, slightly modified, supplied the TCR beta libraries through three nested multiplex PCR rounds. The first two PCR rounds used TRBV1-TRBV30 primers with a Cbeta primer, approximately 9 cycles each. TCRdb passed the multiplex PCR reads through MiXCR, listing each CDR3 protein once. This sample has about 330,000 distinct CDR3 sequences; about 65% occur once, and the top ten carry roughly 6.5%. These data belong to a study of tumor-infiltrating lymphocytes in primary liver carcinoma. The wider study: Primary liver carcinomas in the patients were surgically resected.

RNA was extracted from whole blood without cell sorting, alongside germline DNA. CDR1 and CDR2 from the germline V gene are MNHEY and SVGEGT. The CDR3 is made up of 13 amino acids. The chain employs TRBV6-2 or TRBV6-3 and TRBJ2-7, with D hard to call. The sample consisted of peripheral blood. This TCR was recovered from a man aged 40-50 years with primary liver carcinoma and hepatitis B virus infection. The DNA of the CDR3 is TGTGCCAGCAGTTCAACCGGCTCCTACGAGCAGTGCTTC. It is translated as CASSSTGSYEQCF.